The 24 T cell receptor beta chains listed next were all sequenced from one sample in a study of CD8+CD57+ T cells in acquired aplastic anemia. CDR3 and TCR beta VDJ profiling relied on genomic DNA as the template. MiXCR was run by TCRdb on the reads, yielding one entry per CDR3 protein. The sample carries over 150,000 distinct CDR3 sequences, about two thirds recorded once. The sequenced patients had an expansion of CD8+CD57+ cells seen by flow cytometry. Sequencing was performed on sorted CD4+, CD8+, or CD8+CD57+ T cells (not recorded which) from PBMCs. The receptors come from a human donor with aplastic anemia.

The J gene is TRBJ2-7, the V gene TRBV29-1; D not resolved. The V and J ends lost 1 base and 3 bases respectively, with 10 bases between them. The CDR3 covers 13 residues. Germline CDR1 is SQVTM and CDR2 is ANQGSEA. CDR3 sequence reads: CSVEVTLGYEQYF. DNA of the CDR3: TGCAGCGTTGAAGTGACATTGGGCTACGAGCAGTACTTC.

This clonotype has a handful of counts. The genes are TRBV2 and TRBJ1-1; no reliable D call. V lost 4 bases to trimming and J lost 5 bases, with 5 bases between them. Germline-derived CDR1 and CDR2 are SNHLY and FYNNEI. The CDR3 is 11 amino acids. The CDR3 DNA sequence: TGTGCCAGCAGTGGATGGACTGAAGCTTTCTTT. This translates into CASSGWTEAFF.

This clonotype was recorded once. The chain employs TRBV7-3 and TRBJ2-3; D is undetermined. The length of the CDR3 is 15 residues. The V gene lost 2 bases and the J gene lost 4 bases, with 13 bases spanning the gap. The V gene's germline CDR1 is SGHTA and CDR2 FQGTGA. CDR3 sequence: CASSLFGTVSDTQYF. The CDR3 DNA sequence: TGTGCCAGCAGCTTATTTGGCACCGTGTCAGATACGCAGTATTTT.

The chain links TRBV29-1 to TRBJ1-6, with 9 bases identical to TRBD1. Germline assignment: CDR1 SQVTM and CDR2 ANQGSEA. Losses at the gene ends were 6 bases for V and 0 bases for J; bases not matched to a gene: 12. The CDR3 contains 18 residues. DNA of the CDR3: TGCAGCGTCGACCCGGGACAGGGATGGAGCTCCTATAATTCACCCCTCCACTTT. Protein sequence: CSVDPGQGWSSYNSPLHF.

V and J are TRBV15 and TRBJ2-1, with 7 bases fitting TRBD2. The V and J ends lost 8 bases and 8 bases, in that order; junction bases with no gene match: 9. The germline V gene has CDR1 LNHNV and CDR2 YYDKDF (reference sequence). This CDR3 has 13 residues. The CDR3 loop reads CATARGVGYEQFF. Here the CDR3 DNA reads TGTGCCACCGCCCGGGGGGTGGGCTATGAGCAGTTCTTC.

V usage is TRBV28 and J usage is TRBJ2-1; possible D gene TRBD2, 6 bases. This CDR3 comprises 17 residues. The V gene lost 6 bases and the J gene lost 6 bases, with 24 bases spanning the gap. Germline values: CDR1 MDHEN, CDR2 SYDVKM. The CDR3, as DNA: TGTGCCAGCAGCCCCGGTTCAATCTTCGGGGGACCCAATGAGCAGTTCTTC. Amino acids: CASSPGSIFGGPNEQFF.

The CDR3 region is CSARQGFYEQYF. The CDR3 coding sequence is TGCAGTGCTAGGCAGGGTTTCTACGAGCAGTACTTC. V and J are TRBV20-1 and TRBJ2-7, with TRBD1 as a possible D gene (5 bases). The CDR3 spans 12 residues. The germline V gene has CDR1 DFQATT and CDR2 SNEGSKA (reference sequence). Trimming took 3 bases from V and 3 from J, leaving 9 bases between them.

V usage is TRBV14 and J usage is TRBJ2-1; D is tentatively TRBD1 or TRBD2 (5 bases each). Trimming took off 0 bases at V and 4 bases at J, with 10 bases between the two ends. Germline V gene lookup returns CDR1 SGHDN and CDR2 FVKESK. This CDR3 contains 15 residues. The CDR3 sequence: CASSQEWGNYNEQFF. The CDR3 DNA is TGTGCCAGCAGCCAAGAATGGGGGAATTACAATGAGCAGTTCTTC.

This clonotype was counted between two and nine times. The chain has TRBV7-6 and TRBJ2-7; the match to TRBD1 covers 9 bases. The CDR3 extends over 14 amino acids. Germline CDR1 and CDR2: SGHVS and FNYEAQ. Germline trimming cut 5 bases from V and 5 bases from J; bases unmatched to any gene: 7. This chain's CDR3 is CASSIRDRDHEQYF. Here the CDR3 DNA reads TGTGCCAGCAGCATCCGGGACAGGGACCACGAGCAGTACTTC.

The V and J genes are TRBV19 and TRBJ1-5; no reliable D call. The V gene's germline CDR1 is LNHDA and CDR2 SQIVND (reference sequence). The CDR3 has 12 residues. Trimming pared 2 bases from V and 7 bases from J, leaving 6 bases between. The CDR3 spells CASSINWQPQHF. Here the CDR3 DNA reads TGTGCCAGTAGTATAAACTGGCAGCCCCAGCATTTT.

This chain joins TRBV2 and TRBJ2-5; 10 positions match TRBD1. This CDR3 region has 15 residues. Per germline, CDR1 SNHLY and CDR2 FYNNEI. Trimming cost V 5 bases and J 0 bases; bases outside gene matches: 3. CDR3 protein: CASSSGTGDQETQYF. The CDR3 region has the DNA TGTGCCAGCAGTTCAGGGACAGGGGACCAAGAGACCCAGTACTTC. Filled out from reference TRBV2 and TRBJ2-5, the complete variable domain reads EPEVTQTPSHQVTQMGQEVILRCVPISNHLYFYWYRQILGQKVEFLVSFYNNEISEKSEIFDDQFSVERPDGSNFTLKIRSTKLEDSAMYFCASSSGTGDQETQYFGPGTRLLVL.

The chain recombines TRBV10-3 with TRBJ1-1; unclear D gene. Germline V gene lookup returns CDR1 ENHRY and CDR2 SYGVKD. The V end lost 6 bases, the J end lost 0 bases, and 8 bases lay between the germline ends. The CDR3 loop spans 13 amino acids. CDR3 protein: CAIRDGLNTEAFF. The CDR3 DNA is TGTGCCATCAGGGACGGTTTGAACACTGAAGCTTTCTTT.

V and J are TRBV2 and TRBJ1-1; D may be TRBD1 (5 bases). The CDR3 spans 12 residues. Trimming took off 6 bases at V and 5 bases at J, with 10 bases between the two ends. Germline loops: CDR1 SNHLY, CDR2 FYNNEI. CDR3 in amino acids: CASRGWGTEAFF. For the CDR3, the DNA is TGTGCCAGCAGAGGTTGGGGGACTGAAGCTTTCTTT.

For this clonotype: The junction and the germline gene differ at one end; a read error may be behind it. The chain is built from TRBV29-1 and TRBJ2-7; 7 bases line up with TRBD1. CDR1 SQVTM and CDR2 ANQGSEA come from the germline V gene. The CDR3 has 12 residues. The CDR3 DNA follows: TGCAGCGCCCAGGACAGGCCCTATGAGCAGTACTTC. Translating gives CSAQDRPYEQYF.

The sample holds a few counts of this clonotype. The rearrangement joins TRBV20-1 to TRBJ2-3; perhaps TRBD1 as D (6 bases). Trimming took off 4 bases at V and 3 bases at J, with 17 bases between the two ends. The CDR3 runs to 15 residues. Germline CDR1 DFQATT, CDR2 SNEGSKA (reference sequence). The CDR3 DNA reads TGCAGTGCTATCATCCGGGGACATGTTACAGATACGCAGTATTTT. Its translation: CSAIIRGHVTDTQYF.

The chain employs TRBV20-1 and TRBJ2-2; perhaps TRBD2 as D (5 bases). V lost 5 bases to trimming and J lost 5 bases, with 12 bases between them. CDR1 and CDR2 from the germline V gene are DFQATT and SNEGSKA (reference sequence). The CDR3 is made up of 13 amino acids. The CDR3 loop is CSAALGLTGELFF. DNA of the CDR3: TGCAGTGCTGCCCTAGGACTGACCGGGGAGCTGTTTTTT.

The chain recombines TRBV20-1 with TRBJ2-2, with D uncertain. Trimming stripped 4 bases from V and 3 bases from J, with 6 bases between. The CDR3 spans 12 residues. The germline CDR1 and CDR2 sequences are DFQATT and SNEGSKA (reference sequence). Written as DNA, the CDR3 is TGCAGTGCTAAGGGTGACACCGGGGAGCTGTTTTTT. Encoded protein: CSAKGDTGELFF.

J is TRBJ2-2 and V is TRBV7-8, with a possible D match to TRBD1 (6 bases). The CDR3 has 14 residues. Germline V gene lookup returns CDR1 SGHVS and CDR2 FQNEAQ. The V end was cut by 10 bases, the J end by 3 bases, with 15 bases between. As DNA, the CDR3 is TGTGCCACCACTGTAAGGGGGTACACCGGGGAGCTGTTTTTT. This encodes CATTVRGYTGELFF.

A single count supports this clonotype. The CDR3 region has the DNA TGTGCCAGCAGCTTGGCCGCGCGGGGTGAGAGTTCCTACAATGAGCAGTTCTTC. Its protein is CASSLAARGESSYNEQFF. The V gene is TRBV19, the J gene TRBJ2-1; perhaps TRBD2 as D (6 bases). Germline V gives CDR1 LNHDA, CDR2 SQIVND (reference sequence). V was trimmed by 9 bases and J by 1 base, leaving 25 bases between them. The CDR3 is 18 amino acids.

This chain joins TRBV7-9 and TRBJ2-7, with D uncertain. Germline assignment: CDR1 SEHNR and CDR2 FQNEAQ (reference sequence). V shed 5 bases and J shed 2 bases, with 13 bases lying between them. The CDR3 has 14 residues. For the CDR3, the DNA is TGTGCCAGCAGCCTCCACGGGCTAACCTACGAGCAGTACTTC. Its protein product is CASSLHGLTYEQYF.

The gene calls are TRBV7-6 and TRBJ2-7, with unresolved D. The length of the CDR3 is 15 residues. V lost 4 bases, J lost 0 bases, and 13 bases lay in between. Germline V gives CDR1 SGHVS, CDR2 FNYEAQ. CDR3 sequence (DNA): TGTGCCAGCAGCTCAGAGTGGCAGGACTCCTACGAGCAGTACTTC. Protein product: CASSSEWQDSYEQYF.

The V and J genes are TRBV7-2 and TRBJ1-5; D unclear. CDR3 length: 15 residues. Trimming took off 5 bases at V and 7 bases at J, with 18 bases between the two ends. CDR1 SGHTA and CDR2 FQGNSA come from the germline V gene. CDR3 nucleotide sequence: TGTGCCAGCAGCGGATGGGGTGCCCAAGGCCAGCCCCAGCATTTT. It codes for CASSGWGAQGQPQHF.

This clonotype was detected many times. The chain uses TRBV6-6 and TRBJ2-3; TRBD1 might be the D (6 bases). This CDR3 contains 13 residues. The V and J ends lost 4 bases and 3 bases respectively, with 8 bases between them. Germline lookup yields CDR1 MNHNY and CDR2 SVGAGI (reference sequence). CDR3 sequence (DNA): TGTGCCAGCAGTTCAGGGGAGACAGATACGCAGTATTTT. Encoded protein: CASSSGETDTQYF.

The chain employs TRBV10-3 and TRBJ1-1, with 9 bases lining up with TRBD1. From germline, CDR1 is ENHRY and CDR2 SYGVKD. This CDR3 is built from 14 residues. J was trimmed by 5 bases and V by 3 bases; bases with no gene match: 4. The CDR3 sequence: CAISDGQGRTEAFF. DNA for the CDR3: TGTGCCATCAGTGACGGACAGGGGAGGACTGAAGCTTTCTTT.